A selection of T cell receptor beta chains follows, all from one sample in a study of radiation and T cells in renal cell carcinoma. Profiling relied on immunoSEQ multiplex PCR, and the TCRdb table lists in-frame clones only, not all of them. The sample has about 150,000 clones, roughly 87% seen once. The material sequenced was blood, taken from a patient whose treatment included radiotherapy and nephrectomy. The receptors here all came from a woman between 45 and 65 years old with renal cell carcinoma. Both conserved end residues are part of each CDR3. The D gene is left open where the match is weak.

J: TRBJ1-1; D: TRBD1; V: TRBV2; DNA: TGTGCCAGCCGAGACAGGGGCCGCCCGCAAGCTTTCTTT; CDR3: CASRDRGRPQAFF
J: TRBJ1-1; D: TRBD1; V: TRBV6-1; DNA: TGTGCCAGCAGTGAATGGGACAGGGGCCTTATGAACACTGAAGCTTTCTTT; CDR3: CASSEWDRGLMNTEAFF
J: TRBJ2-7; D: .; V: TRBV7-3; DNA: TGTGCCAGCAGCTTAAGGGCTCTGACGTACGAGCAGTACTTC; CDR3: CASSLRALTYEQYF
J: TRBJ2-1; D: TRBD2; V: TRBV30; DNA: TGTGCCTGGTCTAGCGGGGGTTACAATGAGCAGTTCTTC; CDR3: CAWSSGGYNEQFF
J: TRBJ1-3; D: .; V: TRBV4-1; DNA: TGCGCCAGCAGCCAAGAAAGGGCTGGAAACACCATATATTTT; CDR3: CASSQERAGNTIYF
J: TRBJ1-1; D: .; V: TRBV19; DNA: TGTGCCAGTAGTATTTCGACGACAGCCTCTGAAGCTTTCTTT; CDR3: CASSISTTASEAFF
J: TRBJ2-3; D: TRBD2; V: TRBV7-9; DNA: TGTGCCAGCAGCGCCAGCGGGGGGGCCACAGATACGCAGTATTTT; CDR3: CASSASGGATDTQYF
J: TRBJ2-7; D: TRBD1; V: TRBV11-3; DNA: TGTGCCAGCAGCCCCGGGACAGCAAGGGGACACGAGCAGTACTTC; CDR3: CASSPGTARGHEQYF
J: TRBJ1-1; D: .; V: TRBV10-3; DNA: TGTGCCATCAGTGAAAACGAGGGAGAAGCTTTCTTT; CDR3: CAISENEGEAFF
J: TRBJ1-2; D: TRBD1; V: TRBV15; DNA: TGTGCCACCAGCGCGGACAGGGGAAACTATGGCTACACCTTC; CDR3: CATSADRGNYGYTF
J: TRBJ2-7; D: TRBD1; V: TRBV5-1; DNA: TGCGCCAGCAGTTCCGGGACAGGGTCTGTCGAGCAGTACTTC; CDR3: CASSSGTGSVEQYF